This T cell receptor (beta chain) was recovered during a study of shared clonotypes between healthy human individuals. Across the study: Per donor, CD8 memory used one plate, CD8 naive used two, CD4 memory used three and CD4 naive used three.

The method was immunoSEQ multiplex PCR; TCRdb's version includes in-frame clones alone and lacks a portion of them. The sample carries roughly 2.2 million clones, more than 85% recorded once. For this clone: Distinct nucleotide sequences in the sample also encode this CDR3.

This CDR3 is built from 13 residues. Germline CDR1 is SQVTM and CDR2 is ANQGSEA. Deletions cut 4 bases from V and 1 base from J, with 7 bases between. The chain links TRBV29-1 to TRBJ2-2; D is uncertain. This clonotype was obtained from a man younger than 30 in good health. Some clones in this sample may be carry-over from other donors' samples. The sequenced sample consisted of naive CD4+ T cells from PBMCs. Subset indicated: CD45RA+ positively selected. This CDR3 reads CSVVGENTGELFF. The CDR3 nucleotides read TGCAGCGTTGTCGGCGAGAACACCGGGGAGCTGTTTTTT.